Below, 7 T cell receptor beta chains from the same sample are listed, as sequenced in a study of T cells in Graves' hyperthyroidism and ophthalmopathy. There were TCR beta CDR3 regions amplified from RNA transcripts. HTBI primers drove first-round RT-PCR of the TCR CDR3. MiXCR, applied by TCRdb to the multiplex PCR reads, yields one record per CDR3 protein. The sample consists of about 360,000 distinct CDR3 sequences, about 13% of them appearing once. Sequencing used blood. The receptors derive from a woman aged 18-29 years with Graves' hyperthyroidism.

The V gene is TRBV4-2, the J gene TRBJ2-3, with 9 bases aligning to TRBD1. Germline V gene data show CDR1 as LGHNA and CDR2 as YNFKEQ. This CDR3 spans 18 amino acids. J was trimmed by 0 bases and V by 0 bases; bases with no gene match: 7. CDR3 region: CASSQEAGTGSSTDTQYF. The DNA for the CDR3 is TGTGCCAGCAGCCAAGAAGCCGGGACAGGGAGTAGCACAGATACGCAGTATTTT.

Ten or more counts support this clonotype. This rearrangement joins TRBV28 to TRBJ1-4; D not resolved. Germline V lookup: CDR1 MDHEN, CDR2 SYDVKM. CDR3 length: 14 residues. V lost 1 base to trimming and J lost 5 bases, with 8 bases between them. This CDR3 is CASSLLNRNEKLFF. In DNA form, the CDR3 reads TGTGCCAGCAGTTTATTAAATAGGAATGAAAAACTGTTTTTT.

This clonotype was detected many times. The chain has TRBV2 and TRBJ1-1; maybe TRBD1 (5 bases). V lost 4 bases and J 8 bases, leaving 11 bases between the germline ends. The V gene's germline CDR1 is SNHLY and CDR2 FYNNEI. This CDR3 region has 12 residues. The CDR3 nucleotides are TGTGCCAGCAGTGGGGATTACAGGGAAGCTTTCTTT. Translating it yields CASSGDYREAFF. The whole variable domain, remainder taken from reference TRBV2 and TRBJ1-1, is EPEVTQTPSHQVTQMGQEVILRCVPISNHLYFYWYRQILGQKVEFLVSFYNNEISEKSEIFDDQFSVERPDGSNFTLKIRSTKLEDSAMYFCASSGDYREAFFGQGTRLTVV.

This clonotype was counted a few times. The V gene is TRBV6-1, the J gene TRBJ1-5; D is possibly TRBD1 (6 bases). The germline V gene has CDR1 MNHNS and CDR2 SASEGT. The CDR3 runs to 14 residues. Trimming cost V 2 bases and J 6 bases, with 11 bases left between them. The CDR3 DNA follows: TGTGCCAGCAGTGAATCAGGGGCTATTCAGCCCCAGCATTTT. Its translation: CASSESGAIQPQHF.

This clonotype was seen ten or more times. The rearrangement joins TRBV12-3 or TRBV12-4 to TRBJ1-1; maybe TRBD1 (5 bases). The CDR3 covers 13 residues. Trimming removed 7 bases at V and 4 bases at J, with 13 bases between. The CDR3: CASTHGAFTEAFF. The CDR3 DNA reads TGTGCCAGCACCCATGGGGCTTTCACTGAAGCTTTCTTT.

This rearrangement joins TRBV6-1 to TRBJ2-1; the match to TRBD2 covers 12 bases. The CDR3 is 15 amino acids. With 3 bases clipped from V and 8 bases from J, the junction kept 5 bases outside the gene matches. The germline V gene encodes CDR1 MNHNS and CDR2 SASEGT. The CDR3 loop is CASSDGLAGSDEQFF. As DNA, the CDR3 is TGTGCCAGCAGTGATGGACTAGCGGGAAGCGATGAGCAGTTCTTC.

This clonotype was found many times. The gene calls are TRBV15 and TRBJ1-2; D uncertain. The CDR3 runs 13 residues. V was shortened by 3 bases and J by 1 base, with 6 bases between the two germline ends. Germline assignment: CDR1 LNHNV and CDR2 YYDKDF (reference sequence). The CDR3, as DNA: TGTGCCACCAGCAGGCATCGTAACTATGGCTACACCTTC. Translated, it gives CATSRHRNYGYTF.